This TCR beta chain was sequenced during a study of T cells in Graves' hyperthyroidism and ophthalmopathy. Background on the study: Peripheral blood samples were taken at initial diagnosis, prior to any treatment.

There were TCR beta CDR3 regions amplified from RNA transcripts. Using the HTBI primer set, a first-round RT-PCR was run on the TCR CDR3. TCRdb passed the multiplex PCR reads through MiXCR, listing each CDR3 protein once. Of some 300,000 distinct CDR3 sequences in the sample, approximately 12% were seen once. Investigators excluded patients with uncontrolled infection, other autoimmune disease, pregnancy or lactation. Thyroid ultrasound, orbital computed tomography, clinical symptoms, and serum thyroxine and TRAb underpinned diagnoses. Initially, at the first diagnosis of hyperthyroidism and before any ophthalmopathy symptoms, blood was sampled. In the case of this clonotype: This may arise from a read error, as a much more abundant clone is one base away.

Germline CDR1 and CDR2: MNHNS and SASEGT. The CDR3 contains 13 residues. This rearrangement joins TRBV6-1 to TRBJ2-1, with 8 nucleotides matching TRBD2. Sequenced material: blood. The TCR was taken from a woman under 40 with Graves' hyperthyroidism that later progressed to Graves' ophthalmopathy. The chain's CDR3 is CTVAGLSYNEQSF. In DNA form, the CDR3 reads TGTACCGTAGCGGGACTTTCCTACAATGAGCAGTCCTTC.